A single sample gave rise to the 23 T cell receptor beta chains below, sequenced in a study of control samples from healthy donors and cancer patients (dated by TCRdb to 2020 to 2021). Libraries were constructed by the immunoSEQ multiplex PCR assay. TCRdb's version of the immuneACCESS table is confined to in-frame rearrangements and falls short of the full clone set. An unresolved V gene accounts for under half of the shortfall where checked; the remainder is of unknown origin. The table for this sample lists 70,000 to 90,000 clones; about 90% of them were counted only once. The top ten clonotypes cover under 2.5% of the sample. Sequenced input: PBMCs. The receptors here all came from a woman in her sixties or seventies with head and neck cancer.

Worth noting for this clone: Compared with germline, one end of the junction differs, possibly owing to a read error. The J gene is TRBJ1-6, the V gene TRBV6-6; D might be TRBD1 (5 bases). The CDR3 is 13 residues long. Germline V gene data show CDR1 as MNHNY and CDR2 as SVGAGI (reference sequence). The DNA of the CDR3 is TGTGGCAGCGCCGACAGCTATAATTCACCCCTCCACTTT. It specifies CGSADSYNSPLHF.

The V and J genes are TRBV7-2 and TRBJ2-7; D is perhaps TRBD2 (6 bases). Germline loops: CDR1 SGHTA, CDR2 FQGNSA. CDR3 size: 14 residues. V lost 1 base and J lost 5, with 12 bases in between. CDR3 in amino acids: CASSLVGGGDEQYF. As DNA, the CDR3 is TGTGCCAGCAGCTTAGTGGGAGGAGGTGACGAGCAGTACTTC.

The chain is built from TRBV14 and TRBJ2-1; 12 nucleotides agree with TRBD2. Germline-derived CDR1 and CDR2 are SGHDN and FVKESK. The ends lost 4 bases at V and 15 bases at J; junction bases unmatched: 10. There are 14 residues in the CDR3. The CDR3 loop reads CASSLKTSGSYRFF. The CDR3 DNA sequence: TGTGCCAGCAGCCTGAAGACTAGCGGGAGCTATCGGTTCTTC. Looking up the rest from reference TRBV14 and TRBJ2-1 gives the full variable domain: EAGVTQFPSHSVIEKGQTVTLRCDPISGHDNLYWYRRVMGKEIKFLLHFVKESKQDESGMPNNRFLAERTGGTYSTLKVQPAELEDSGVYFCASSLKTSGSYRFFGPGTRLTVL.

The gene calls are TRBV7-6 and TRBJ2-3, with 7 nucleotides matching TRBD2. The V gene's germline CDR1 is SGHVS and CDR2 FNYEAQ. The CDR3 has 15 residues. After removal of 4 bases from V and 1 base from J, the junction contained 5 bases not matched to a gene. The CDR3 loop is CASSSGLGGTDTQYF. As DNA, the CDR3 is TGTGCCAGCAGCTCAGGACTAGGTGGCACAGATACGCAGTATTTT.

This chain uses TRBV11-3 with TRBJ2-1; 7 bases map to TRBD1. The CDR3 spans 15 residues. V dropped 5 bases and J dropped 6; count of bases not matched to a gene: 10. Germline V gene lookup returns CDR1 SGHNT and CDR2 YENEEA. The CDR3 region has the DNA TGTGCCAGCAGCAGTGAGGGGGCAAAGGGCAATGAGCAGTTCTTC. Translated, it gives CASSSEGAKGNEQFF.

The chain has TRBV28 and TRBJ2-7; D may be TRBD2 (6 bases). The CDR3 is 15 amino acids. V lost 6 bases to trimming and J lost 3 bases, with 18 bases between them. From germline, CDR1 is MDHEN and CDR2 SYDVKM. In DNA, the CDR3 is TGTGCCAGCAGCATAACCGGGACTGAGGGCTACGAGCAGTACTTC. Translating it yields CASSITGTEGYEQYF.

The V gene is TRBV5-5, the J gene TRBJ1-5, with D possibly TRBD1 on 5 matching bases. V was clipped by 2 bases and J by 5 bases, with 8 bases between them. Germline-derived CDR1 and CDR2 are SGHKS and YYEKEE (reference sequence). The CDR3 is 13 residues long. In nucleotides, the CDR3 is TGTGCCAGCAGCTTCGAAGGGGATCAGCCCCAGCATTTT. Amino acid sequence: CASSFEGDQPQHF.

This clone was observed once. The chain is built from TRBV5-1 and TRBJ2-5; 8 bases are shared with TRBD2. The CDR3 consists of 16 residues. CDR1 and CDR2 from the germline V gene are SGHRS and YFSETQ. The V gene end was trimmed by 0 bases and the J gene end by 2 bases; junction bases not matched to a gene: 6. The CDR3 DNA reads TGCGCCAGCAGCTTGGTAGTAGCGGGGTCACAAGAGACCCAGTACTTC. Protein product: CASSLVVAGSQETQYF.

CDR3 loop: CASSPATGDQPQHF. In DNA, the CDR3 is TGTGCCAGCTCACCAGCGACAGGAGATCAGCCCCAGCATTTT. The V gene is TRBV18, the J gene TRBJ1-5; D is perhaps TRBD1 (6 bases). Germline CDR1 reads KGHSH; CDR2 reads LQKENI. This CDR3 has 14 residues. Deletions cut 2 bases from V and 5 bases from J, with 10 bases between.

This chain connects TRBV7-2 to TRBJ2-5, with 8 nucleotides matching TRBD2. Germline V lookup: CDR1 SGHTA, CDR2 FQGNSA. Trimming took 2 bases from V and 5 from J; bases not matched to a gene: 10. The CDR3 runs 16 residues. The CDR3 spells CASSLPTAGGGETQYF. Written as DNA, the CDR3 is TGTGCCAGCAGCTTACCGACGGCGGGAGGCGGGGAGACCCAGTACTTC.

V gene TRBV9 combines with J gene TRBJ2-5, with D perhaps matching TRBD1 or TRBD2 (5 bases each). The CDR3 length is 15 residues. Trimming left V 4 bases short and J 1 base short, with 14 bases between. Looked up from germline, CDR1 is SGDLS and CDR2 is YYNGEE. The CDR3 loop reads CASSSGTLFQETQYF. The DNA for the CDR3 is TGTGCCAGCAGCTCCGGGACCTTGTTCCAAGAGACCCAGTACTTC. Based on the CDR3 plus reference TRBV9 and TRBJ2-5, the full variable domain is DSGVTQTPKHLITATGQRVTLRCSPRSGDLSVYWYQQSLDQGLQFLIQYYNGEERAKGNILERFSAQQFPDLHSELNLSSLELGDSALYFCASSSGTLFQETQYFGPGTRLLVL.

This clone has a handful of counts. The chain has TRBV10-3 and TRBJ2-2; 10 bases agree with TRBD2. Germline V gene sequence: CDR1 ENHRY, CDR2 SYGVKD. This CDR3 comprises 16 residues. Germline trimming cut 6 bases from V and 1 base from J; bases unmatched to any gene: 5. The CDR3 here is CAISQRTSGNTGELFF. The CDR3 DNA is TGTGCCATCAGCCAACGGACTAGCGGGAACACCGGGGAGCTGTTTTTT.

The chain combines TRBV5-5 with TRBJ2-7; 15 bases map to TRBD2. This CDR3 region has 19 residues. Germline V gene data show CDR1 as SGHKS and CDR2 as YYEKEE (reference sequence). The J segment lost 7 bases and the V segment lost 2 bases, leaving 16 bases of the junction unmatched. In DNA, the CDR3 is TGTGCCAGCAGCTTAACTTGGACTAGCGGGAGGGCCGCAATTAATGAGCAGTACTTC. Residues: CASSLTWTSGRAAINEQYF.

V usage is TRBV2 and J usage is TRBJ2-5; TRBD1 aligns across 9 bases. The V and J ends lost 1 base and 5 bases, in that order; junction bases with no gene match: 5. Germline CDR1 SNHLY, CDR2 FYNNEI. CDR3 length equals 15 residues. The CDR3 DNA sequence: TGTGCCAGCAGTGAAGACGGGACAGGGTTGGAGACCCAGTACTTC. Encoded protein: CASSEDGTGLETQYF. The full variable domain, its missing parts supplied by reference TRBV2 and TRBJ2-5, is EPEVTQTPSHQVTQMGQEVILRCVPISNHLYFYWYRQILGQKVEFLVSFYNNEISEKSEIFDDQFSVERPDGSNFTLKIRSTKLEDSAMYFCASSEDGTGLETQYFGPGTRLLVL.

V is TRBV6-1 and J is TRBJ2-7; D is unresolved. Per germline, CDR1 MNHNS and CDR2 SASEGT. CDR3 length: 12 residues. V was shortened by 3 bases and J by 4 bases, with 7 bases between the two germline ends. Written as DNA, the CDR3 is TGTGCCAGCAGTGACATCCGTTACGAGCAGTACTTC. Its protein is CASSDIRYEQYF.

This clone appeared once. This rearrangement joins TRBV7-3 to TRBJ2-1; 7 nucleotides match TRBD2. V shed 1 base, J shed 5 bases, and the junction held 5 bases outside the gene matches. The germline V gene has CDR1 SGHTA and CDR2 FQGTGA. The CDR3 covers 15 residues. CDR3 in DNA: TGTGCCAGCAGCTTAATGGGAGGGTTACACAATGAGCAGTTCTTC. It yields the protein CASSLMGGLHNEQFF.

J is TRBJ2-1 and V is TRBV19, with D perhaps being TRBD1 or TRBD2 (5 bases each). The CDR3 is made up of 19 amino acids. The germline gives CDR1 LNHDA, CDR2 SQIVND (reference sequence). The germline V and J ends were trimmed by 1 base and 2 bases, with 21 bases remaining between them. Here the CDR3 reads CASSIGTGAGRVPYNEQFF. The DNA for the CDR3 is TGTGCCAGTAGTATAGGGACTGGGGCTGGGAGAGTACCCTACAATGAGCAGTTCTTC. Together with reference TRBV19 and TRBJ2-1, the CDR3 gives the full variable domain: DGGITQSPKYLFRKEGQNVTLSCEQNLNHDAMYWYRQDPGQGLRLIYYSQIVNDFQKGDIAEGYSVSREKKESFPLTVTSAQKNPTAFYLCASSIGTGAGRVPYNEQFFGPGTRLTVL.

This chain uses TRBV7-2 with TRBJ1-1, with D maybe TRBD1 (5 bases). The germline V gene has CDR1 SGHTA and CDR2 FQGNSA. The CDR3 covers 15 residues. The V end lost 4 bases, the J end lost 4 bases, and 16 bases lay between the germline ends. CDR3 residues: CASSSKGQGGTEAFF. Written as DNA, the CDR3 is TGTGCCAGCAGCTCAAAGGGGCAGGGCGGCACTGAAGCTTTCTTT.

The genes are TRBV5-6 and TRBJ1-1; possibly TRBD1 for D (5 bases). The germline V and J ends were trimmed by 0 bases and 2 bases, with 17 bases remaining between them. The CDR3 extends over 17 amino acids. Per germline, CDR1 SGHDT and CDR2 YYEEEE. Written as DNA, the CDR3 is TGTGCCAGCAGCTTGGTTTCGCGGGGCGGTGACAACACTGAAGCTTTCTTT. This gives the protein CASSLVSRGGDNTEAFF.

This chain connects TRBV5-8 to TRBJ2-5; D is unresolved. There are 14 residues in the CDR3. V was trimmed by 4 bases and J by 2 bases, leaving 12 bases between them. CDR1 is SGHTS and CDR2 is YDEGEE in the germline V gene. CDR3 sequence reads: CASSARLGQETQYF. In DNA form, the CDR3 reads TGTGCCAGCAGCGCACGACTGGGACAAGAGACCCAGTACTTC.

The J gene is TRBJ2-3, the V gene TRBV4-3; 11 bases are shared with TRBD2. V trimming: 3 bases; J trimming: 3 bases; junction bases outside the gene matches: 2. This CDR3 contains 15 residues. Germline values: CDR1 LGHNA, CDR2 YSLEER. The CDR3 DNA is TGCGCCAGCAGCCAGAGGACTAGCGGGACAGATACGCAGTATTTT. This gives the protein CASSQRTSGTDTQYF.

The rearrangement joins TRBV3-1 (or the pseudogene TRBV3-2) to TRBJ1-4; 8 bases agree with TRBD1. CDR1 is LGHDT, CDR2 YNNKEL, per germline (reference sequence). Germline trimming cut 4 bases from V and 12 bases from J; bases unmatched to any gene: 16. CDR3 size: 16 residues. CDR3 amino acids: CASSRRTGDGGQELFF. For the CDR3, the DNA is TGTGCCAGCAGCCGCAGAACAGGGGATGGGGGACAGGAACTGTTTTTT.

This chain links TRBV15 with TRBJ1-3; D gene uncertain. V was pared by 5 bases and J by 0 bases, with 14 bases between. CDR1 and CDR2 (germline): LNHNV, YYDKDF (reference sequence). The CDR3 has 16 residues. CDR3 sequence reads: CATSPMLVSSGNTIYF. CDR3 sequence (DNA): TGTGCCACCAGCCCAATGCTGGTGAGCTCTGGAAACACCATATATTTT.